This T cell receptor (beta chain) was sequenced during a study of T-cell reconstitution after alpha-beta-depleted transplantation in children. Study results and limitations: In some patients, recipient T cells and intrathymic progenitors surviving conditioning explained high day-60 diversity. Newly produced T cells mostly accounted for T-cell counts and diversity one year post-transplant. Reports say that about two months after transplant, the alpha-beta T cells came out of several hundred graft clones that had expanded.

A library of TCRbeta sequences, prepared with unique molecular identifiers, was generated. TCRdb re-called the PCR reads through MiXCR, storing one row per CDR3 protein. The sample lists a few hundred thousand distinct CDR3 sequences; roughly 27% were seen once. This clonotype was seen only a few times. Its antigen is currently unknown. The CDR3 has 15 amino acids. Trimming left V 7 bases short and J 6 bases short, with 21 bases between. CDR1 is SGHTA, CDR2 FQGTGA, per germline. The chain employs TRBV7-3 and TRBJ1-2; D gene ambiguous. The source was PBMCs, collected before TCRalphabeta/CD19-depleted stem cell transplant. The clonotype was recovered from a boy younger than two with Wiskott-Aldrich syndrome, due to receive a stem cell transplant. The CDR3 here is CASTPNSGPRNGYTF. The CDR3 DNA reads as TGTGCCAGCACCCCTAATTCCGGGCCTAGAAATGGCTACACCTTC.